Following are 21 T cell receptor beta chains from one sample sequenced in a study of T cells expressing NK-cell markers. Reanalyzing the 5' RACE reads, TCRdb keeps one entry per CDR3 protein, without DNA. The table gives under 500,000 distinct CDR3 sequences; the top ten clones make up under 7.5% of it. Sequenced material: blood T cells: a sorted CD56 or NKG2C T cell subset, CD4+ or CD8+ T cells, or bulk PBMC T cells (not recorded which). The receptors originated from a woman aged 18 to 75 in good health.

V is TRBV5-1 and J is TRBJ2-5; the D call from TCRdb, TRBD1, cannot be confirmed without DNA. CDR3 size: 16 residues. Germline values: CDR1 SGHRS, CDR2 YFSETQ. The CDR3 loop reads CASSLGSGNTKETQYF.

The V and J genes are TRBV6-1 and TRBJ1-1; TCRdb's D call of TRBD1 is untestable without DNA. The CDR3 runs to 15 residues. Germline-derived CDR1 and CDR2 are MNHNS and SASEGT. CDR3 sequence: CASSDAGQVNTEAFF.

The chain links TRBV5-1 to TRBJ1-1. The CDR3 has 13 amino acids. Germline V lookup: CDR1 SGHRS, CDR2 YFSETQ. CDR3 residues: CASSMDPNTEAFF.

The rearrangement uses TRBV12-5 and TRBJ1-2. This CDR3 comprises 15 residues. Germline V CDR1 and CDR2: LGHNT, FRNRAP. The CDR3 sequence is CASGLVGTPNYGYTF.

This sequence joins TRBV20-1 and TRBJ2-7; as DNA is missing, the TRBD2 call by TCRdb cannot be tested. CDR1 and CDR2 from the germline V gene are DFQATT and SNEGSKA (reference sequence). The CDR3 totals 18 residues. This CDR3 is CSATPTQGRLGLYYEQYF.

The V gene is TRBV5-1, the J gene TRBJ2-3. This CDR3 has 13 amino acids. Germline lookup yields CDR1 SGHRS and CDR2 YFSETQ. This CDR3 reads CASSPDLTDTQYF. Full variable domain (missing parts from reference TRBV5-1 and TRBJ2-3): KAGVTQTPRYLIKTRGQQVTLSCSPISGHRSVSWYQQTPGQGLQFLFEYFSETQRNKGNFPGRFSGRQFSNSRSEMNVSTLELGDSALYLCASSPDLTDTQYFGPGTRLTVL.

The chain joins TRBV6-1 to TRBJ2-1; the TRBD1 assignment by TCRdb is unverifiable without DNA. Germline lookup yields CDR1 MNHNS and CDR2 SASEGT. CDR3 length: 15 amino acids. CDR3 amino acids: CASRTDWAPGNEQFF.

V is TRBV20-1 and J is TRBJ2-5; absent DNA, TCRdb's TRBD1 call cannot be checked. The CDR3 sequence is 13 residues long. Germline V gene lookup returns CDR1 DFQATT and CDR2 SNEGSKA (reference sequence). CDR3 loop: CSARDQGDETQYF.

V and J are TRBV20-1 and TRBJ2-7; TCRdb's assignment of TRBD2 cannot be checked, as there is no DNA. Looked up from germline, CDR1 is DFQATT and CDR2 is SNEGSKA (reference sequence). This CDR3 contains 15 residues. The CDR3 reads CSAGSRQRETAEQYF.

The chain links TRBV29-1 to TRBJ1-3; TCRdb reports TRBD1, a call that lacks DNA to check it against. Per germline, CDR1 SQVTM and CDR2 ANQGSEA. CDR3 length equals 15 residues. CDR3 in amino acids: CSALGTSYSGNTIYF.

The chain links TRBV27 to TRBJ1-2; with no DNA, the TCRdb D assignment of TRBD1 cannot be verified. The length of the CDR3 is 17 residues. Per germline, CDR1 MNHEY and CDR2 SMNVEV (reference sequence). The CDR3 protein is CASSLSPRQGLNYGYTF.

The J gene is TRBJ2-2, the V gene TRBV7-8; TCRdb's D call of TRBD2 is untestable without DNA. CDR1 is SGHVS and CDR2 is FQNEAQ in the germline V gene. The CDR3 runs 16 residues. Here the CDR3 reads CASSLNRAGVTGELFF.

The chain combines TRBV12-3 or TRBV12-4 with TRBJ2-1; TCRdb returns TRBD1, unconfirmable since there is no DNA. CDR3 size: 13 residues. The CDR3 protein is CASGPRAYNEQFF.

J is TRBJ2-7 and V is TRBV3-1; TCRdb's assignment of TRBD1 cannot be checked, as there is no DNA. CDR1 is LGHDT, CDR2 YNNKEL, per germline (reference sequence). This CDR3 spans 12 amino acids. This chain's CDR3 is CASKGGSYEQYF.

The chain's CDR3 is CANSYSQGSQETQYF. The chain employs TRBV7-9 and TRBJ2-5; TCRdb outputs TRBD1, but without DNA this stays unchecked. The CDR3 runs 15 residues. Germline CDR1 and CDR2: SEHNR and FQNEAQ (reference sequence). Looking up the rest from reference TRBV7-9 and TRBJ2-5 gives the full variable domain: DTGVSQNPRHKITKRGQNVTFRCDPISEHNRLYWYRQTLGQGPEFLTYFQNEAQLEKSRLLSDRFSAERPKGSFSTLEIQRTEQGDSAMYLCANSYSQGSQETQYFGPGTRLLVL.

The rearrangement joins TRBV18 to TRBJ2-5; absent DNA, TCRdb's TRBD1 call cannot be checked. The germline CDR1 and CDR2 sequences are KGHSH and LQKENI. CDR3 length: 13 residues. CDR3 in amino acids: CASSPPRPGTQYF.

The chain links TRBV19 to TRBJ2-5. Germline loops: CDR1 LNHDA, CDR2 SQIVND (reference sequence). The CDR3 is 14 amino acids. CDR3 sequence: CASSIGGSQETQYF.

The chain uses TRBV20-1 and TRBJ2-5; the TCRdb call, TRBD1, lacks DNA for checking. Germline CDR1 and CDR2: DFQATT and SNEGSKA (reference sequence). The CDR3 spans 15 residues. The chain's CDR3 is CSASPTGGAYETQYF.

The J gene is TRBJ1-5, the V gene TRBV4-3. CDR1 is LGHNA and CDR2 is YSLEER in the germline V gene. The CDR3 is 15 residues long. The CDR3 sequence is CASSQDHGVGQPQHF.

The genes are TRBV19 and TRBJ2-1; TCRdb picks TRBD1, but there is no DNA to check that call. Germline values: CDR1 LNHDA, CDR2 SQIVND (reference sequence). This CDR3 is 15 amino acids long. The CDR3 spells CASSTSAGPPNEQFF.

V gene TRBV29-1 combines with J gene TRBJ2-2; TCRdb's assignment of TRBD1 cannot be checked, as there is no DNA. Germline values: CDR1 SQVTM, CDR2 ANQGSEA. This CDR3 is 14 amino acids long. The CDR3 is CSVEEGRGTGELFF.